A single sample gave rise to the 28 T cell receptor beta chains below, sequenced in a study of PD-1 blockade in classical Hodgkin lymphoma. Specified time point: cycle 4 day 1 (C4D1), after around six weeks of nivolumab. No patient escaped relapse after autologous stem cell transplantation, and brentuximab vedotin exposure varied. The assay was immunoSEQ multiplex PCR, and TCRdb's table has in-frame clones only and misses some. The sample holds approximately 52,000 clones, about nine tenths seen once. Here the sequenced sample was peripheral blood mononuclear cells (PBMCs), taken before the fourth cycle of nivolumab. The receptors were sampled from a human donor with classical Hodgkin lymphoma.

The chain carries TRBV19 and TRBJ2-7, with D possibly matching TRBD1 (6 bases). V was clipped by 5 bases and J by 7 bases, with 24 bases between them. Germline CDR1 reads LNHDA; CDR2 reads SQIVND (reference sequence). The CDR3 sequence is 16 residues long. CDR3 in amino acids: CASSVLTGAGVREQYF. The CDR3 nucleotides read TGTGCCAGTAGTGTGCTCACCGGGGCAGGGGTGCGTGAGCAGTACTTC.

This clone was detected once. The rearrangement uses TRBV4-2 and TRBJ2-2; D is uncertain. The V end was cut by 3 bases, the J end by 0 bases, with 5 bases between. This CDR3 contains 14 residues. Germline CDR1 is LGHNA and CDR2 is YNFKEQ. CDR3 DNA sequence: TGTGCCAGCAGCCAGGCCTCGAACACCGGGGAGCTGTTTTTT. Protein product: CASSQASNTGELFF.

The chain carries TRBV6-6 and TRBJ2-3; D remains unclear. Per germline, CDR1 MNHNY and CDR2 SVGAGI (reference sequence). This CDR3 is 15 amino acids long. Trimming removed 10 bases from V and 7 bases from J, with 24 bases in between. The CDR3 coding sequence is TGTGCCACCGCCGCCGGCGAGTCCTGGGTGCATACGCAGTATTTT. This encodes CATAAGESWVHTQYF.

The rearrangement links TRBV23-1 to TRBJ2-3; 12 bases are a match to TRBD2. TRBV23-1 carries the ORF label, with uncertain function. V lost 2 bases to trimming and J lost 4 bases; unmatched junction nucleotides: 4. The CDR3 loop spans 16 amino acids. The CDR3 DNA reads as TGCGCCAGCAGTCAAACCGGGACTAGCGGGTCAGATACGCAGTATTTT. As protein: CASSQTGTSGSDTQYF.

This chain uses TRBV7-8 with TRBJ2-7, with a weak D call TRBD1 (6 bases). This CDR3 spans 15 amino acids. Germline CDR1 is SGHVS and CDR2 is FQNEAQ. Trimming stripped 6 bases from V and 0 bases from J, with 15 bases between. The CDR3 nucleotides read TGTGCCAGCAGTTCACAGGGTTCATCCTCCTACGAGCAGTACTTC. Protein: CASSSQGSSSYEQYF.

V and J are TRBV5-1 and TRBJ1-3, with a tentative D call TRBD1 (5 bases). This CDR3 contains 16 residues. The V end was cut by 5 bases, the J end by 0 bases, with 15 bases between. Germline loops: CDR1 SGHRS, CDR2 YFSETQ. CDR3 coding DNA: TGCGCCAGCAGTACACTAGACAGCATCTCTGGAAACACCATATATTTT. Amino acid sequence: CASSTLDSISGNTIYF.

This rearrangement joins TRBV11-2 to TRBJ2-2; 9 bases match TRBD2. The V and J ends lost 1 base and 3 bases, in that order; junction bases with no gene match: 3. Germline loops: CDR1 SGHAT, CDR2 FQNNGV. The CDR3 totals 16 residues. The CDR3 DNA reads TGTGCCAGCAGCTTAGGCGGGAGGGCCTACACCGGGGAGCTGTTTTTT. Translation: CASSLGGRAYTGELFF. The complete variable domain, with remaining parts taken from reference TRBV11-2 and TRBJ2-2, reads EAGVAQSPRYKIIEKRQSVAFWCNPISGHATLYWYQQILGQGPKLLIQFQNNGVVDDSQLPKDRFSAERLKGVDSTLKIQPAKLEDSAVYLCASSLGGRAYTGELFFGEGSRLTVL.

The chain recombines TRBV5-6 with TRBJ2-1, with D tentatively TRBD1 (7 bases). The CDR3 length is 12 residues. V was clipped by 3 bases and J by 7 bases, with 8 bases between them. CDR1 is SGHDT, CDR2 YYEEEE, per germline. The CDR3 region has the DNA TGTGCCAGCAGCTCAGGGGGGAATGAGCAGTTCTTC. Its translation: CASSSGGNEQFF.

The genes are TRBV11-2 and TRBJ2-1; the match to TRBD1 covers 7 bases. Trimming cost V 5 bases and J 7 bases; bases outside gene matches: 8. The CDR3 covers 14 residues. Germline V gives CDR1 SGHAT, CDR2 FQNNGV. CDR3 in amino acids: CASSPQGIGNEQFF. In DNA form, the CDR3 reads TGTGCCAGCAGCCCACAGGGGATTGGGAATGAGCAGTTCTTC. Using reference TRBV11-2 and TRBJ2-1 for the parts outside the CDR3, the full variable domain is EAGVAQSPRYKIIEKRQSVAFWCNPISGHATLYWYQQILGQGPKLLIQFQNNGVVDDSQLPKDRFSAERLKGVDSTLKIQPAKLEDSAVYLCASSPQGIGNEQFFGPGTRLTVL.

The V call is TRBV27, the J call TRBJ1-1; TRBD1 matches 9 bases. The CDR3 is 17 residues long. The V segment lost 3 bases and the J segment 1 base; nucleotides outside the gene matches: 9. The germline V gene encodes CDR1 MNHEY and CDR2 SMNVEV (reference sequence). The CDR3 region has the DNA TGTGCCAGCAGTTTCCATGGACAGGGGCCCAAGAACACTGAAGCTTTCTTT. Amino acids: CASSFHGQGPKNTEAFF.

The V gene is TRBV10-1, the J gene TRBJ1-1; D is uncertain. The germline gives CDR1 WNHNN, CDR2 SYGVQD (reference sequence). The V gene lost 3 bases and the J gene lost 4 bases, with 6 bases spanning the gap. The CDR3 is made up of 12 amino acids. CDR3 DNA: TGCGCCAGCAGTGACCCCAGCACTGAAGCTTTCTTT. Residues: CASSDPSTEAFF.

There are a few counts of this clone. The CDR3 is CASSQEAAIYEQYF. CDR3 in DNA: TGCGCCAGCAGCCAAGAGGCAGCCATCTACGAGCAGTACTTC. The genes are TRBV4-1 and TRBJ2-7; D unresolved. Deletions cut 0 bases from V and 3 bases from J, with 9 bases between. CDR1 MGHRA and CDR2 YSYEKL come from the germline V gene. The length of the CDR3 is 14 residues.

The chain has TRBV21-1 and TRBJ2-1; the table's D call of TRBD2 was not tested on the DNA. TRBV21-1 is labeled a pseudogene. The CDR3 runs 14 residues. The DNA of the CDR3 is TGTGCCAGCAGCAAGACTAGCGGGGGAATGGTAGAGTTCTTC. This gives the protein CASSKTSGGMVEFF.

For the CDR3, the DNA is TGTGCCAGCAGCTTAGGAGGGGTACGGAGAACCTACGAGCAGTACTTC. Amino acid sequence: CASSLGGVRRTYEQYF. The chain carries TRBV11-1 and TRBJ2-7; the D gene could be TRBD1 or TRBD2 (5 bases each). This CDR3 is built from 16 residues. Germline V gives CDR1 SGHAT, CDR2 FQDESV (reference sequence). Trimming removed 1 base from V and 2 bases from J, with 15 bases in between.

The count of this clone is one. V is TRBV6-6 and J is TRBJ2-1; TRBD2 matches at 8 bases. The germline gives CDR1 MNHNY, CDR2 SVGAGI (reference sequence). The CDR3 totals 12 residues. V lost 8 bases and J lost 5; bases outside the gene matches: 2. CDR3 DNA sequence: TGTGCCAGCGGGCGGGGGGACAATGAGCAGTTCTTC. Its protein is CASGRGDNEQFF.

The V gene is TRBV6-5, the J gene TRBJ1-2; D perhaps matches TRBD1 (5 bases). Trimming cost V 2 bases and J 8 bases, with 12 bases left between them. Per the germline V gene, CDR1 is MNHEY and CDR2 is SVGAGI. The CDR3 is made up of 13 amino acids. This CDR3 is CASSYGTGWGYTF. As DNA, the CDR3 is TGTGCCAGCAGTTACGGAACAGGTTGGGGCTACACCTTC.

This clone appeared a single time. The J gene is TRBJ2-7, the V gene TRBV11-2, with D possibly being TRBD1 (6 bases). Trimming took off 4 bases at V and 3 bases at J, with 19 bases between the two ends. The CDR3 spans 16 residues. The V gene's germline CDR1 is SGHAT and CDR2 FQNNGV. The CDR3 loop is CASSSLPWQGFYEQYF. The CDR3 bases are TGTGCCAGCAGCTCACTCCCCTGGCAGGGGTTCTACGAGCAGTACTTC.

This clone was found a few times. The chain links TRBV5-1 to TRBJ1-2; 8 bases fit TRBD1. Per the germline V gene, CDR1 is SGHRS and CDR2 is YFSETQ. V lost 4 bases and J lost 7; bases outside the gene matches: 9. This CDR3 has 14 residues. CDR3 loop: CASSIPTGDGGYTF. CDR3 bases: TGCGCCAGCAGCATACCGACAGGGGATGGTGGCTACACCTTC.

V and J are TRBV28 and TRBJ2-3; 10 bases line up with TRBD2. V lost 3 bases, J lost 4 bases, and 7 bases stayed unmatched. CDR1 and CDR2 (germline): MDHEN, SYDVKM. This CDR3 spans 16 amino acids. The CDR3 DNA is TGTGCCAGCAGTTTGATTAGCGGGGGGCCCTCAGATACGCAGTATTTT. Translating it yields CASSLISGGPSDTQYF.

The chain uses TRBV6-5 and TRBJ2-3, with D hard to call. Trimming took 7 bases from V and 4 from J, leaving 12 bases between them. Germline CDR1 reads MNHEY; CDR2 reads SVGAGI. This CDR3 has 13 amino acids. CDR3 amino acids: CASNGRSSDTQYF. In DNA form, the CDR3 reads TGTGCCAGCAACGGTAGGAGCTCAGATACGCAGTATTTT.

This chain joins TRBV7-2 and TRBJ2-3; D is unclear. Germline V gives CDR1 SGHTA, CDR2 FQGNSA. Trimming removed 1 base from V and 2 bases from J, with 10 bases in between. CDR3 size: 15 residues. For the CDR3, the DNA is TGTGCCAGCAGCTTAGAAGTCAGGATCACAGATACGCAGTATTTT. Protein: CASSLEVRITDTQYF.

The V gene is TRBV2, the J gene TRBJ2-2, with D possibly TRBD1 on 6 matching bases. Germline values: CDR1 SNHLY, CDR2 FYNNEI. The CDR3 spans 15 residues. Trimming removed 8 bases from V and 2 bases from J, with 15 bases in between. Here the CDR3 DNA reads TGTGCCAGCCTAACCGGGACAACAAACACCGGGGAGCTGTTTTTT. Protein: CASLTGTTNTGELFF.

This chain links TRBV29-1 with TRBJ2-3; D possibly corresponds to TRBD1 (6 bases). CDR1 and CDR2 (germline): SQVTM, ANQGSEA. This CDR3 is built from 13 residues. The V and J ends lost 8 bases and 0 bases respectively, with 12 bases between them. CDR3: CSSTGRSTDTQYF. The DNA for the CDR3 is TGCAGCTCGACAGGTCGAAGCACAGATACGCAGTATTTT.

The chain joins TRBV7-9 to TRBJ1-4, with 7 bases matching TRBD1. Unmatched junction bases numbered 0, after V lost 4 bases and J lost 1 base. The CDR3 covers 14 residues. Germline V gene data show CDR1 as SEHNR and CDR2 as FQNEAQ (reference sequence). CDR3 protein: CASSWTGTNEKLFF. CDR3 coding DNA: TGTGCCAGCAGCTGGACAGGAACTAATGAAAAACTGTTTTTT.

The chain recombines TRBV10-1 with TRBJ2-1, with D maybe TRBD2 (5 bases). The germline CDR1 and CDR2 sequences are WNHNN and SYGVQD (reference sequence). The CDR3 is 12 residues long. The ends were cut back, 4 bases at V and 14 bases at J, with 15 bases in the middle. CDR3 DNA: TGCGCCAGCAGTGGGAGTAGTAGGCGGGAGTTCTTC. Encoded protein: CASSGSSRREFF.

The chain joins TRBV25-1 to TRBJ2-7; no clear D. Germline CDR1 and CDR2: MGHDK and SYGVNS. V shed 3 bases and J shed 3 bases, with 12 bases lying between them. This CDR3 has 14 amino acids. DNA of the CDR3: TGTGCCAGCAGTGAGGCCTCCCTCGACTACGAGCAGTACTTC. Translated, it gives CASSEASLDYEQYF.

The V call is TRBV2, the J call TRBJ1-5; 8 nucleotides agree with TRBD1. V trimming: 5 bases; J trimming: 4 bases; junction bases outside the gene matches: 4. This CDR3 is built from 14 residues. CDR1 is SNHLY, CDR2 FYNNEI, per germline. CDR3 nucleotides: TGTGCCAGCAGTTCGGGACAGGCGAATCAGCCCCAGCATTTT. Translation: CASSSGQANQPQHF.

The chain has TRBV5-1 and TRBJ2-2; 14 nucleotides match TRBD2. CDR1 is SGHRS, CDR2 YFSETQ, per germline. This CDR3 region has 18 residues. The ends lost 2 bases at V and 5 bases at J; junction bases unmatched: 8. This chain's CDR3 is CASSFYGTSGGGTGELFF. CDR3 in DNA: TGCGCCAGCAGCTTCTACGGGACTAGCGGGGGAGGAACCGGGGAGCTGTTTTTT.